The 5 T cell receptor beta chains listed next were all sequenced from one sample in a study of CXCR3-negative and CXCR3-positive naive CD8 T cells. TRB cDNA was prepared as libraries by UMI-labeled 5' RACE. TCRdb reprocessed the 5' RACE reads and keeps a single row for each CDR3 protein, giving no DNA. The listing contains over 55,000 distinct CDR3 sequences. The sample consisted of memory CD8+ T cells from blood. These receptors all come from a human donor in good health. Some clones in this sample may be carry-over from other donors' samples.

The chain couples TRBV20-1 to TRBJ2-7; the TCRdb call, TRBD2, lacks DNA for checking. Germline CDR1 DFQATT, CDR2 SNEGSKA (reference sequence). The CDR3 contains 15 residues. The CDR3: CSARDDRGGFYEQYF.

The J gene is TRBJ1-2, the V gene TRBV20-1; TCRdb outputs TRBD1, but without DNA this stays unchecked. The CDR3 runs 14 residues. Germline assignment: CDR1 DFQATT and CDR2 SNEGSKA (reference sequence). CDR3 region: CSARTERFNYGYTF.

The CDR3: CASSLVGRAAYEQYF. J is TRBJ2-7 and V is TRBV7-9; TCRdb's D call of TRBD2 is untestable without DNA. CDR3 length: 15 amino acids. Germline V CDR1 and CDR2: SEHNR, FQNEAQ (reference sequence). The entire variable domain, with the rest obtained from reference TRBV7-9 and TRBJ2-7, is as follows: DTGVSQNPRHKITKRGQNVTFRCDPISEHNRLYWYRQTLGQGPEFLTYFQNEAQLEKSRLLSDRFSAERPKGSFSTLEIQRTEQGDSAMYLCASSLVGRAAYEQYFGPGTRLTVT.

The chain is built from TRBV11-1 and TRBJ2-1; TCRdb designates TRBD2, a call that cannot be tested without DNA. The CDR3 loop spans 13 amino acids. Germline values: CDR1 SGHAT, CDR2 FQDESV (reference sequence). The chain's CDR3 is CASRSSSHNEQFF. The variable domain in full, completed from reference TRBV11-1 and TRBJ2-1, reads EAEVAQSPRYKITEKSQAVAFWCDPISGHATLYWYRQILGQGPELLVQFQDESVVDDSQLPKDRFSAERLKGVDSTLKIQPAELGDSAMYLCASRSSSHNEQFFGPGTRLTVL.

This chain uses TRBV10-2 with TRBJ2-1; TCRdb's D gene call, TRBD2, goes unchecked for lack of DNA. CDR1 is WSHSY, CDR2 SAAADI, per germline. The CDR3 has 18 amino acids. This CDR3 reads CASSEPTSGGAVYNEQFF.